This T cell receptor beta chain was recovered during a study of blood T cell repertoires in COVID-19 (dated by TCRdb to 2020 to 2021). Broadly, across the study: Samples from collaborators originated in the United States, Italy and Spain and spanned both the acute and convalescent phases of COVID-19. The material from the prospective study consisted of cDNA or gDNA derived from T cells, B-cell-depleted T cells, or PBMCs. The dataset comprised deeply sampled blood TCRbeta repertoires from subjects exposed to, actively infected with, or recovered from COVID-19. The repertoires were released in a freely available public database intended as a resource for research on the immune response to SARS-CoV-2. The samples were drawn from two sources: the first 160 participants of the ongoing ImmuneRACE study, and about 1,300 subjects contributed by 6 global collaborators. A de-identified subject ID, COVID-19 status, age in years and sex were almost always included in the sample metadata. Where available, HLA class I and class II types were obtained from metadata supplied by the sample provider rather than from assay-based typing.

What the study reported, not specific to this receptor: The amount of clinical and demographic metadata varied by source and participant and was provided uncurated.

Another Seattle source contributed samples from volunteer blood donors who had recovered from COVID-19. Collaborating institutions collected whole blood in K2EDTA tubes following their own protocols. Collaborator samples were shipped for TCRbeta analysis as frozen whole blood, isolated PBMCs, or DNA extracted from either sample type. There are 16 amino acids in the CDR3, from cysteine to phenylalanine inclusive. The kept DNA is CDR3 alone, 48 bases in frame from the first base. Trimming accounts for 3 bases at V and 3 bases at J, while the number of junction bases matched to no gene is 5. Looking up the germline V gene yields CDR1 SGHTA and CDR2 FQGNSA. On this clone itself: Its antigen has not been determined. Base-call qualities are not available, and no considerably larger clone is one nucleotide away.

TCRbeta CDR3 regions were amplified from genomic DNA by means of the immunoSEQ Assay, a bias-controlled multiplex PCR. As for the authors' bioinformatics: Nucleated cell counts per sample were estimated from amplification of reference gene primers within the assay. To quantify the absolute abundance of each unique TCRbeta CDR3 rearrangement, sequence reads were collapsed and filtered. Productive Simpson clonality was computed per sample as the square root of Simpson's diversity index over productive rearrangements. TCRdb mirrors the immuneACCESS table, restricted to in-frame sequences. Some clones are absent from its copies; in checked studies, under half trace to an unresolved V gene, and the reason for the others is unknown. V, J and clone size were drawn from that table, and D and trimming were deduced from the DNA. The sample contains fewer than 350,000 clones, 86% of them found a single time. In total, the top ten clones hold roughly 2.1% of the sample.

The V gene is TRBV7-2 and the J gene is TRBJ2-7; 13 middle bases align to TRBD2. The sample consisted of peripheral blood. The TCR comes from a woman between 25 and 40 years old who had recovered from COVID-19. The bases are TGTGCCAGCAGCTTTGGGACTAGCGGGACCATCTACGAGCAGTACTTC. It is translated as CASSFGTSGTIYEQYF.